The T cell receptor (beta chain) described here comes from a study of T cells in Graves' hyperthyroidism and ophthalmopathy (dated by TCRdb to between 2017 and 2020). Concerning the study at large: Peripheral blood was sampled at the time of initial diagnosis, prior to any treatment. A discovery cohort of around 98 patients, fewer than 50 with Graves' ophthalmopathy and about 58 with stable Graves' hyperthyroidism, was used to find distinguishing TCR V-J signatures. Prospective prediction of ophthalmopathy was tested in an independent validation cohort consisting of roughly 19 hyperthyroidism patients and around 17 patients who later progressed to ophthalmopathy. For training and testing, the approximately 97 patients in the discovery cohort were randomly divided in a 7:3 ratio. The study also compared thyroid tissue and blood T-cell repertoires from over 5 Graves' hyperthyroidism patients. Once sampling was done, hyperthyroidism patients were given methimazole at a starting dose of 30 mg daily, whereas ophthalmopathy patients were given high-dose intravenous methylprednisolone. The paper describes TCR Vbeta CDR3 sequencing of 135 peripheral blood samples, made up of under 50 ophthalmopathy patients, 70 to 80 hyperthyroidism patients and 17 progressor patients. Study-level results and caveats: In cross-validation, a model built on a 13 V-J signature told ophthalmopathy apart from stable hyperthyroidism with 85% to 90% sensitivity and roughly 83% specificity, and in testing the same model reached 80%/75%. In validation, the model predicted progression to ophthalmopathy with around 71% sensitivity and approximately 74% specificity, a median of about 6.7 months before onset. Most expanded thyroid clonotypes (frequency above 0.001) were also found in blood, which suggests that blood repertoires may mirror thyroid immune responses. Sample size was not statistically predetermined, and blinding of investigators to group allocation was not performed.

This clonotype was detected ten times or more. Its antigen remains unidentified. Within one base of it there is no much larger clone, and no base qualities were kept. Graves' hyperthyroidism was defined as stable when no progression to ophthalmopathy occurred over 18 months of follow-up. Hyperthyroidism patients were newly diagnosed, had a disease duration of under 2 months, and were aged 18 to 65 years. Any patient with an uncontrolled infection, another autoimmune disease, pregnancy or lactation was excluded. Diagnoses relied on clinical symptoms, serum thyroxine and TRAb, thyroid ultrasound and orbital computed tomography. PBMCs were separated from roughly 10 ml of fresh peripheral blood using Ficoll-Paque density gradient centrifugation. Total RNA was extracted using Trizol reagent, and RNA quality was assessed on an Agilent 2100 Bioanalyzer. V is pared back by 2 bases and J by 7 bases, with 9 bases lying between the germline termini. In the germline V gene (reference sequence), CDR1 corresponds to LNHDA and CDR2 to SQIVND. The CDR3 contains 13 residues, cysteine and phenylalanine counted. The CDR3 DNA has 39 bases and is translated from base 1.

The TCR beta CDR3 regions were amplified from RNA transcripts. A first-round RT-PCR of the TCR CDR3 used the HTBI primer set with the Qiagen OneStep RT-PCR kit. A second multiplex PCR round built the libraries, followed by size selection and purification. The libraries were sequenced on an Illumina HiSeq2000 using paired-end 100 bp reads. For the original study's pipeline: SOAPnuke was used to process the raw data, with reads discarded if the reads contained adapters or uncalled bases, had a mean Phred below 15, or lacked an exact constant-primer or identifier match. COPE v1.2.5 was used to merge the high-quality paired reads, and each unique nucleotide sequence was defined as a clonotype. MiTCR v1.1 was used to align clonotypes to the IMGT TRBV, TRBD and TRBJ reference segments. The analysis was restricted to V-J combinations with a frequency above 0.0001, which together covered about 99% of the repertoires. The TCS score was defined as F50 (clonal expansion) divided by E x V (chaos), with BLOSUM62-based TCRdist calculated between CDR3 peptides within each V-J. Welch's t-statistics and random forest reduced several hundred V-J features to 13, which were used in a naive Bayes classifier (R e1071). TCRdb trimmed the raw reads at Q25, called clones with MiXCR and kept productive beta chains. Every distinct CDR3 protein forms one entry, paired with its most common genes and DNA. The V and J calls come from TCRdb's annotation, not from the publication. The sample yields about 480,000 distinct CDR3 sequences; approximately 14% were counted once. The ten largest clonotypes hold around 17% of the sample.

The chain uses TRBV19 and TRBJ2-1; the D gene cannot be named for sure. Specimen: blood. The TCR originated in a woman between 18 and 30 years old with Graves' hyperthyroidism. Read as DNA, the sequence is TGTGCCAGTAGTATAACGGAGTGGAATGAGCAGTTCTTC. The translation is CASSITEWNEQFF.